This T cell receptor beta chain was profiled in a study of PD-1 blockade in classical Hodgkin lymphoma. General observations from the study: By C4D1 there was a significant rise in CD4+ TCR diversity but not in CD8+ TCR diversity. The study found complete responders had baseline diversity similar to newly diagnosed patients. There remain no defined causes for the repertoire differences, which possibly reflect disease activity or prior therapy.

Every patient was affected by relapse after autologous stem cell transplantation, while exposure to brentuximab vedotin was not uniform. Points on this clone: Antigen unknown.

This CDR3 has 14 amino acids. The ends lost 5 bases at V and 2 bases at J; junction bases unmatched: 5. CDR1 and CDR2 (germline): MNHNY, SVGAGI (reference sequence). Data came from immunoSEQ multiplex PCR; TCRdb stores just in-frame clones and leaves some out. The sample has approximately 4,500 clones, 70% to 75% seen once. The sequence was obtained from a human donor with classical Hodgkin lymphoma. The sample here was peripheral blood mononuclear cells (PBMCs), taken at baseline. The genes are TRBV6-6 and TRBJ2-7; TRBD1 agrees at 8 bases. The CDR3 here is CASSTGQGTYEQYF. The DNA of the CDR3 is TGTGCCAGCAGTACCGGACAGGGTACCTACGAGCAGTACTTC.